This T cell receptor (beta chain) was profiled in a study of blood T cell repertoires in COVID-19. Across the whole study: Spain, Italy and the United States supplied samples that represented acute and convalescent COVID-19. T cells, B-cell-depleted T cells, or PBMCs supplied cDNA or gDNA.

This CDR3 has 15 residues. V lost 4 bases, J lost 0 bases, and 10 bases lay in between. From germline, CDR1 is SGHKS and CDR2 YYEKEE (reference sequence). Source study methods: Amplification from reference gene primers served as the basis for estimated nucleated cell counts. Sequencing used immunoSEQ multiplex PCR; TCRdb keeps in-frame clones, though not all of them. V, J and clone size are taken as reported in that table, and D and trimming were inferred from the DNA itself. Altogether 150,000 to 200,000 clones are present, roughly 85% being singletons, with the ten largest covering over 3%. V and J are TRBV5-5 and TRBJ1-4; D gene uncertain. This clonotype originated in a human donor with acute or convalescent COVID-19. The donor label of this sample is uncertain. The sequenced sample was peripheral blood. The CDR3 DNA reads TGTGCCAGCAGCGGCAACAGTGCAACTAATGAAAAACTGTTTTTT. It translates to CASSGNSATNEKLFF. Full variable domain (missing parts from reference TRBV5-5 and TRBJ1-4): DAGVTQSPTHLIKTRGQQVTLRCSPISGHKSVSWYQQVLGQGPQFIFQYYEKEERGRGNFPDRFSARQFPNYSSELNVNALLLGDSALYLCASSGNSATNEKLFFGSGTQLSVL.